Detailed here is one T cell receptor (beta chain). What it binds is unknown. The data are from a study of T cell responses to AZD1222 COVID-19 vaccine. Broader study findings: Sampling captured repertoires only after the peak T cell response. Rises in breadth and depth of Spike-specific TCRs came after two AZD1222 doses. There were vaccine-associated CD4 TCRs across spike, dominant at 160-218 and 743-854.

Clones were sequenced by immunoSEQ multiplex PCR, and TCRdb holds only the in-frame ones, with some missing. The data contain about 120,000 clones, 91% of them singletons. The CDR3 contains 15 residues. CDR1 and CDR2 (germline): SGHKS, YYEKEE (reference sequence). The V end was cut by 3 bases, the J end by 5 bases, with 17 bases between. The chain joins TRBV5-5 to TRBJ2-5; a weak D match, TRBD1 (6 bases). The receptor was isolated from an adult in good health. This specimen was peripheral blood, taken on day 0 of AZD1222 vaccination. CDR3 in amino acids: CASSSGTPAVETQYF. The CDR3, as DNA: TGTGCCAGCAGCTCAGGGACACCGGCCGTTGAGACCCAGTACTTC. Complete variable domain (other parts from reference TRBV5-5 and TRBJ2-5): DAGVTQSPTHLIKTRGQQVTLRCSPISGHKSVSWYQQVLGQGPQFIFQYYEKEERGRGNFPDRFSARQFPNYSSELNVNALLLGDSALYLCASSSGTPAVETQYFGPGTRLLVL.